The clone carrying this T cell receptor beta chain was observed once. The data derive from a study of patients and donors after allogeneic stem cell transplantation. TCRdb re-derived calls from the RT-PCR reads in MiXCR, one entry per CDR3 protein. The sample contains 200,000 to 250,000 distinct CDR3 sequences, around two fifths of which appear only once. CDR1 and CDR2 (germline): LNHNV, YYDKDF (reference sequence). V was clipped by 0 bases and J by 8 bases, with 8 bases between them. The CDR3 is 13 amino acids. The sample was blood, either unsorted or a sorted T cell fraction (not recorded which). The chain employs TRBV15 and TRBJ1-5; D call uncertain. The sequence was collected from a human donor who was either an allogeneic HSCT recipient or a stem cell or donor lymphocyte infusion donor (not recorded which). It is not recorded whose cells these are; they may come from a transplant donor. The CDR3 loop is CATSREGVEPQHF. Written as DNA, the CDR3 is TGTGCCACCAGCAGAGAAGGCGTTGAGCCCCAGCATTTT.